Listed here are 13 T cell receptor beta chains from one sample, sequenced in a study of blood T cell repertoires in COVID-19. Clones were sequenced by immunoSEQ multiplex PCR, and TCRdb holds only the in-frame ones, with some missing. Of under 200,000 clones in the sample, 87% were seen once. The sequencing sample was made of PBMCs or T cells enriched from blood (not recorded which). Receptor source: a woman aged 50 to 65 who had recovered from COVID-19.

CDR3 sequence (DNA): TGTGCCAGCAGCTTATACCGGACTAGCAGAAACTACGAGCAGTACTTC. It encodes CASSLYRTSRNYEQYF. V gene TRBV11-2 combines with J gene TRBJ2-7; TRBD2 aligns across 8 bases. The V gene end was trimmed by 2 bases and the J gene end by 3 bases; junction bases not matched to a gene: 9. CDR3 length: 16 residues. Germline loops: CDR1 SGHAT, CDR2 FQNNGV.

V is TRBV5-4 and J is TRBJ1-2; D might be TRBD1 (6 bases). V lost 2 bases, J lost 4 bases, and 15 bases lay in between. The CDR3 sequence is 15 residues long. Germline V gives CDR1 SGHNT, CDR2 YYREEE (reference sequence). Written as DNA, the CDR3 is TGTGCCAGCAGCTTTGACAGGTCAACCTTCTATGGCTACACCTTC. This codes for CASSFDRSTFYGYTF.

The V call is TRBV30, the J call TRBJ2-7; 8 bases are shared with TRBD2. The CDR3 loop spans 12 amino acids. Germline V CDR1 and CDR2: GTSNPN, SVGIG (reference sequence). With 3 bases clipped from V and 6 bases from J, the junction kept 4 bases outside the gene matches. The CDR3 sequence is CAWSSGSGEQYF. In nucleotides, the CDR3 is TGTGCCTGGAGCAGCGGGAGTGGCGAGCAGTACTTC.

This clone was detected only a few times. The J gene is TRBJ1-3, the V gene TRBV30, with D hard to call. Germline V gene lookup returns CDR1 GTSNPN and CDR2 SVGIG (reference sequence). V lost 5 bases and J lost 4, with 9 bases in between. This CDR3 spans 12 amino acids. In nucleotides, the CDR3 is TGTGCCTGGTTGGGCCGGGGAAACACCATATATTTT. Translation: CAWLGRGNTIYF.

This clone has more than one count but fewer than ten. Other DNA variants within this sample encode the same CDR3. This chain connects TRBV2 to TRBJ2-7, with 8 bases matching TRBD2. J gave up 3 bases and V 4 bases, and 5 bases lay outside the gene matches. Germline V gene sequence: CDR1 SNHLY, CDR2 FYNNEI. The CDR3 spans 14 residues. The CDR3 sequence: CASSGLAGLYEQYF. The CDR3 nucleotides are TGTGCCAGCAGTGGGCTAGCGGGCCTCTACGAGCAGTACTTC.

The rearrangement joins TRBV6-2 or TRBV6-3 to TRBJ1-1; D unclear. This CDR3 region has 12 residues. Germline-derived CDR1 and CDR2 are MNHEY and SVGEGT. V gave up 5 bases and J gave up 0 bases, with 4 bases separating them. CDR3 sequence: CASSTVNTEAFF. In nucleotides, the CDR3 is TGTGCCAGCAGTACGGTGAACACTGAAGCTTTCTTT.

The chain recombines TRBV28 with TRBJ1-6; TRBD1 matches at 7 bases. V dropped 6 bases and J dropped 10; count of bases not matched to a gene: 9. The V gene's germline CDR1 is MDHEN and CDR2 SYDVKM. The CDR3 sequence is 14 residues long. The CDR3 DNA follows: TGTGCCAGCAGAGTTGGGACAGATGGCTCACCCCTCCACTTT. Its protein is CASRVGTDGSPLHF. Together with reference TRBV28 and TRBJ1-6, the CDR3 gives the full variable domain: DVKVTQSSRYLVKRTGEKVFLECVQDMDHENMFWYRQDPGLGLRLIYFSYDVKMKEKGDIPEGYSVSREKKERFSLILESASTNQTSMYLCASRVGTDGSPLHFGNGTRLTVT.

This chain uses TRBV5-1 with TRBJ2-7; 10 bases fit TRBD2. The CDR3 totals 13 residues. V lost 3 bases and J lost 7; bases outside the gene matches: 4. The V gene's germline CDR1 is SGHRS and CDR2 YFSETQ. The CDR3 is CASSSVLAGEQYF. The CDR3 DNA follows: TGCGCCAGCAGCTCGGTACTAGCGGGAGAGCAGTACTTC.

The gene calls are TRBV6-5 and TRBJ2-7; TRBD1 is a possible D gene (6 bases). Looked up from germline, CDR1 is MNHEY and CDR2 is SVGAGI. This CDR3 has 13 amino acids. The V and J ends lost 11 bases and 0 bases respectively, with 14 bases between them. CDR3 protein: CAGQKGDSYEQYF. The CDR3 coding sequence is TGTGCCGGGCAAAAGGGGGACTCCTACGAGCAGTACTTC.

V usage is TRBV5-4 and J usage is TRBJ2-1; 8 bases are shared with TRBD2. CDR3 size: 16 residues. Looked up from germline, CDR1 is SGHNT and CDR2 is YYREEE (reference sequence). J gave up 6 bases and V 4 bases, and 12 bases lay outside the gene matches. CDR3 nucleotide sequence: TGTGCCAGCAGCACCCAAGCGGGAGTACGGATCAATGAGCAGTTCTTC. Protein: CASSTQAGVRINEQFF.

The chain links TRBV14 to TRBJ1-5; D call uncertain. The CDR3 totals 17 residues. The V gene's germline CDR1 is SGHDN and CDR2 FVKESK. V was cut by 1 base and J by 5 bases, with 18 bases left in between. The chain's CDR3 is CASSQAPGYRNDQPQHF. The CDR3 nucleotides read TGTGCCAGCAGCCAAGCCCCGGGGTATCGGAATGATCAGCCCCAGCATTTT.

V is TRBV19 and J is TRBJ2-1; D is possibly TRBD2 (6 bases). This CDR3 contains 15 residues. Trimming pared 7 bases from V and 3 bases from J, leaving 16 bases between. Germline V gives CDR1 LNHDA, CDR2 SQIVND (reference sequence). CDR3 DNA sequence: TGTGCCAGTACCCCTCAACGGGAGAACTACAATGAGCAGTTCTTC. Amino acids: CASTPQRENYNEQFF.

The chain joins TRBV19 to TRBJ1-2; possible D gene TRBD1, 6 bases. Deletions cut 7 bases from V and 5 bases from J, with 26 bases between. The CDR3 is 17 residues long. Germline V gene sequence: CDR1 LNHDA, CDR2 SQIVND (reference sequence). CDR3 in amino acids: CASTPTGLGRGNYGYTF. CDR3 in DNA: TGTGCCAGTACCCCTACCGGTCTTGGCAGGGGTAATTATGGCTACACCTTC.